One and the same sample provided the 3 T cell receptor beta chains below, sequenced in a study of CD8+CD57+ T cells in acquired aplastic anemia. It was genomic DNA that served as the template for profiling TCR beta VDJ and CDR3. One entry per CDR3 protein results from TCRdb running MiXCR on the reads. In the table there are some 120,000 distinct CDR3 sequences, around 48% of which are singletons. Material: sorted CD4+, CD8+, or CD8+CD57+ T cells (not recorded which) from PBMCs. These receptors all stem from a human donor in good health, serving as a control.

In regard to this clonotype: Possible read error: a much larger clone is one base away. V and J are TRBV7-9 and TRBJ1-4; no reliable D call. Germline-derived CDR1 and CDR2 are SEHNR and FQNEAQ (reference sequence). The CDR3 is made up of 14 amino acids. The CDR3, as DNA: TGTGCCAGCAGTGACCAGTCAACTAATGAAGAACTGTTTTTT. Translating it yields CASSDQSTNEELFF.

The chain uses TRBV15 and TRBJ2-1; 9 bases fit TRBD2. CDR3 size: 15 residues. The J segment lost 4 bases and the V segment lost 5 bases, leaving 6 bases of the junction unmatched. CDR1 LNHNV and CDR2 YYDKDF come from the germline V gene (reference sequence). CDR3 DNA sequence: TGTGCCACCAGCTGGGTAGCGGGGGAATACAATGAGCAGTTCTTC. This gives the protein CATSWVAGEYNEQFF.

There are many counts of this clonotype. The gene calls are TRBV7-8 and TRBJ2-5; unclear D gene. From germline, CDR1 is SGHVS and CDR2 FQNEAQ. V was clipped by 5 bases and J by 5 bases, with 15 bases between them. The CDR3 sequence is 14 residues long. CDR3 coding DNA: TGTGCCAGCAGCCGAGACTGGCCCCGGGAGACCCAGTACTTC. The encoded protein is CASSRDWPRETQYF.